The rows below give T cell receptor beta chains drawn from one sample of a study of T cell responses to AZD1222 COVID-19 vaccine. Libraries were prepared by immunoSEQ multiplex PCR; TCRdb keeps only in-frame clonotypes and omits some of them. In the table there are around 130,000 clones, around 88% of which are singletons. Sequencing was performed on peripheral blood, taken on day 0 of AZD1222 vaccination. All receptors derive from an adult in good health. The CDR3 runs from the conserved cysteine through the conserved F or W. Each record gives: D gene, J gene, V gene, clone size, CDR3 DNA, CDR3 protein. A D gene is named only where the DNA matches it firmly. For some rows the clone size is stated as once, few or many, or as a class when expanded; others skip it.

D gene: NA
J gene: TRBJ2-2
V gene: TRBV30
clone size: NA
CDR3 DNA: TGTGCCTGGACGGACAGTAACACCGGGGAGCTGTTTTTT
CDR3 protein: CAWTDSNTGELFF

D gene: NA
J gene: TRBJ2-3
V gene: TRBV12-3/TRBV12-4
clone size: NA
CDR3 DNA: TGTGCCACCACAGACACAGATACGCAGTATTTT
CDR3 protein: CATTDTDTQYF

D gene: NA
J gene: TRBJ2-1
V gene: TRBV4-3
clone size: NA
CDR3 DNA: TGCGCCAGCAGCCTCTCTAATGAGCAGTTCTTC
CDR3 protein: CASSLSNEQFF

D gene: NA
J gene: TRBJ1-3
V gene: TRBV10-3
clone size: NA
CDR3 DNA: TGTGCCATCAGTGAGTCTCGGGGCGCCTCTGGAAACACCATATATTTT
CDR3 protein: CAISESRGASGNTIYF

D gene: TRBD1
J gene: TRBJ1-6
V gene: TRBV3-1/TRBV3-2
clone size: NA
CDR3 DNA: TGTGCCAGCAGCCCGCGGGACAGGAGCTCCTATAATTCACCCCTCCACTTT
CDR3 protein: CASSPRDRSSYNSPLHF

D gene: NA
J gene: TRBJ2-3
V gene: TRBV10-3
clone size: NA
CDR3 DNA: TGTGCCATCAAGGGAGCTTTCAGCACAGATACGCAGTATTTT
CDR3 protein: CAIKGAFSTDTQYF

D gene: NA
J gene: TRBJ1-1
V gene: TRBV14
clone size: NA
CDR3 DNA: TGTGCCAGCAGCCAGTCTATCGCCTTTGACAGAGTGATGGGTGAAGCTTTCTTT
CDR3 protein: CASSQSIAFDRVMGEAFF

D gene: NA
J gene: TRBJ1-2
V gene: TRBV6-5
clone size: NA
CDR3 DNA: TGTGCCAGCAGTAACGTTTATGGCTACACCTTC
CDR3 protein: CASSNVYGYTF

D gene: NA
J gene: TRBJ2-3
V gene: TRBV7-9
clone size: NA
CDR3 DNA: TGTGCCAGCAGCTTCCCAAGGAGGGCGGGTGCAGATACGCAGTATTTT
CDR3 protein: CASSFPRRAGADTQYF

D gene: NA
J gene: TRBJ2-3
V gene: TRBV5-4
clone size: once
CDR3 DNA: TGTGCCAGCAGCGCGGCCGTCGGGCGGAGGGGCACAGATACGCAGTATTTT
CDR3 protein: CASSAAVGRRGTDTQYF

D gene: NA
J gene: TRBJ1-1
V gene: TRBV7-2
clone size: NA
CDR3 DNA: TGTGCCAGCAGCAGTAACAGGGTTGACACTGAAGCTTTCTTT
CDR3 protein: CASSSNRVDTEAFF

D gene: TRBD1
J gene: TRBJ2-7
V gene: TRBV6-5
clone size: NA
CDR3 DNA: TGTGCCAGCAGTTACTCAGGGACAGGGGGCTACGAGCAGTACTTC
CDR3 protein: CASSYSGTGGYEQYF

D gene: NA
J gene: TRBJ1-2
V gene: TRBV27
clone size: NA
CDR3 DNA: TGTGCCAGCAGCCCCTCAGGGTACTATGGCTACACCTTC
CDR3 protein: CASSPSGYYGYTF

D gene: NA
J gene: TRBJ1-5
V gene: TRBV2
clone size: once
CDR3 DNA: TGTGCCACCACACAGGGTTTAAGCAATCAGCCCCAGCATTTT
CDR3 protein: CATTQGLSNQPQHF

D gene: NA
J gene: TRBJ1-5
V gene: TRBV6-2/TRBV6-3
clone size: NA
CDR3 DNA: TGTGCCAGCAGCCCCCCCCTTACCTTGAATCAGCCCCAGCATTTT
CDR3 protein: CASSPPLTLNQPQHF

D gene: NA
J gene: TRBJ1-5
V gene: TRBV7-8
clone size: NA
CDR3 DNA: TGTGCCAGCAGCTCCGGGGGGGTTCAGCCCCAGCATTTT
CDR3 protein: CASSSGGVQPQHF

D gene: NA
J gene: TRBJ2-1
V gene: TRBV6-5
clone size: NA
CDR3 DNA: TGTGCCAGCAGTTACGGGGGGCCCAATGAGCAGTTCTTC
CDR3 protein: CASSYGGPNEQFF

D gene: NA
J gene: TRBJ1-1
V gene: TRBV6-2/TRBV6-3
clone size: NA
CDR3 DNA: TGTGCCAGCAGTTACAGTGCCGGGAACACTGAAGCTTTCTTT
CDR3 protein: CASSYSAGNTEAFF

D gene: NA
J gene: TRBJ1-2
V gene: TRBV5-1
clone size: NA
CDR3 DNA: TGCGCCAGCAGCTTGACCCCTACAGGGCTTGATGGCTATGGCTACACCTTC
CDR3 protein: CASSLTPTGLDGYGYTF

D gene: NA
J gene: TRBJ2-1
V gene: TRBV11-2
clone size: NA
CDR3 DNA: TGTGCCAGCAGCTCCTCAGTGGACTCACGCTCCTACAATGAGCAGTTCTTC
CDR3 protein: CASSSSVDSRSYNEQFF

D gene: NA
J gene: TRBJ2-3
V gene: TRBV5-1
clone size: NA
CDR3 DNA: TGCGCCAGCAGACAGTTCGGTGCAGATACGCAGTATTTT
CDR3 protein: CASRQFGADTQYF

D gene: NA
J gene: TRBJ1-5
V gene: TRBV7-2
clone size: NA
CDR3 DNA: TGTGCCAGTTCTCAAATGGGACGAATAAATCAGCCCCAGCATTTT
CDR3 protein: CASSQMGRINQPQHF

D gene: NA
J gene: TRBJ2-3
V gene: TRBV7-2
clone size: NA
CDR3 DNA: TGTGCCAGCAGCCCCACCCGGGAGTTAGGCACAGATACGCAGTATTTT
CDR3 protein: CASSPTRELGTDTQYF

D gene: NA
J gene: TRBJ1-4
V gene: TRBV3-1/TRBV3-2
clone size: NA
CDR3 DNA: TGTGCCAGCACCCGGGAGGGGTTGGGTGAAAAACTGTTTTTT
CDR3 protein: CASTREGLGEKLFF

D gene: TRBD1
J gene: TRBJ2-7
V gene: TRBV11-2
clone size: NA
CDR3 DNA: TGTGCCAGCAGCTTAGGTACAGGGGGCAGGAGCTCCTACGAGCAGTACTTC
CDR3 protein: CASSLGTGGRSSYEQYF

D gene: TRBD2
J gene: TRBJ2-1
V gene: TRBV7-2
clone size: NA
CDR3 DNA: TGTGCCAGCAGCTCCCTAGCGGGAGGGCAGTACGGTGAGCAGTTCTTC
CDR3 protein: CASSSLAGGQYGEQFF

D gene: NA
J gene: TRBJ2-7
V gene: TRBV4-1
clone size: NA
CDR3 DNA: TGCGCCAGCAGCCAAGATCGTTCAGGGCATTCAGGCTACGAGCAGTACTTC
CDR3 protein: CASSQDRSGHSGYEQYF

D gene: NA
J gene: TRBJ1-1
V gene: TRBV24-1
clone size: NA
CDR3 DNA: TGTGCCACCAGTGATTTGGGCGAAGCTTTCTTT
CDR3 protein: CATSDLGEAFF

D gene: NA
J gene: TRBJ2-7
V gene: TRBV7-9
clone size: NA
CDR3 DNA: TGTGCCAGCAGCTTAGTGGTCGGCAGCCTTAACTCCCCCTCCTACGAGCAGTACTTC
CDR3 protein: CASSLVVGSLNSPSYEQYF

D gene: NA
J gene: TRBJ2-7
V gene: TRBV6-5
clone size: NA
CDR3 DNA: TGTGCCAGCAGCGACGGGGGAGGCTACGAGCAGTACTTC
CDR3 protein: CASSDGGGYEQYF

D gene: TRBD2
J gene: TRBJ2-7
V gene: TRBV4-3
clone size: NA
CDR3 DNA: TGCGCCAGCAGCCAAGAAGAAGGAGCGGGAGGGTGGGAGCAGTACTTC
CDR3 protein: CASSQEEGAGGWEQYF

D gene: TRBD2
J gene: TRBJ2-1
V gene: TRBV19
clone size: NA
CDR3 DNA: TGTGCCAGTAGTACCGGTAGCGGGAGGGTTCCATACAATGAGCAGTTCTTC
CDR3 protein: CASSTGSGRVPYNEQFF

D gene: TRBD2
J gene: TRBJ2-1
V gene: TRBV6-4
clone size: NA
CDR3 DNA: TGTGCCAGCAGTGCCGGGACTAGCGGGAATGAGCAGTTCTTC
CDR3 protein: CASSAGTSGNEQFF

D gene: NA
J gene: TRBJ2-1
V gene: TRBV24-1
clone size: few
CDR3 DNA: TGTGCCACCAGTGACGCAGGGGTCAGCTCCTACAATGAGCAGTTCTTC
CDR3 protein: CATSDAGVSSYNEQFF

D gene: NA
J gene: TRBJ1-6
V gene: TRBV11-2
clone size: NA
CDR3 DNA: TGTGCCAGCAGCTCATTAAGGGGGAGGTATTCACCCCTCCACTTT
CDR3 protein: CASSSLRGRYSPLHF

D gene: TRBD2
J gene: TRBJ2-1
V gene: TRBV24-1
clone size: NA
CDR3 DNA: TGTGCCACCAGTGCCCCGATAGCGGGAGGTCACAATGAGCAGTTCTTC
CDR3 protein: CATSAPIAGGHNEQFF

D gene: NA
J gene: TRBJ2-1
V gene: TRBV27
clone size: few
CDR3 DNA: TGTGCCAGCAGTTTATCGTTCCAGGGGTATGATGAGCAGTTCTTC
CDR3 protein: CASSLSFQGYDEQFF

D gene: NA
J gene: TRBJ1-5
V gene: TRBV25-1
clone size: NA
CDR3 DNA: TGTGCCAGCAGTGAAGTAACTGGGGGACTTTTCAATCAGCCCCAGCATTTT
CDR3 protein: CASSEVTGGLFNQPQHF

D gene: NA
J gene: TRBJ2-7
V gene: TRBV15
clone size: NA
CDR3 DNA: TGTGCCACCAGCAGGCCAAGCGGAGGGGTCTACGAGCAGTACTTC
CDR3 protein: CATSRPSGGVYEQYF

D gene: NA
J gene: TRBJ2-1
V gene: TRBV19
clone size: NA
CDR3 DNA: TGTGCCAGTAGTATCCTTAATGAGCAGTTCTTC
CDR3 protein: CASSILNEQFF

D gene: NA
J gene: TRBJ1-4
V gene: TRBV9
clone size: NA
CDR3 DNA: TGTGCCAGCAGCGTGCAGTCGGCTAATGAAAAACTGTTTTTT
CDR3 protein: CASSVQSANEKLFF

D gene: NA
J gene: TRBJ2-1
V gene: TRBV7-2
clone size: once
CDR3 DNA: TGTGCCAGCAGCTTAGGTGTCGCGGGGTTGCAGTTCTTC
CDR3 protein: CASSLGVAGLQFF